Described below is a single T cell receptor (beta chain) sequence and its context. Its antigen remains unknown. This entry belongs to a study of cytomegalovirus exposure and HLA in healthy donors. About the study: Counted in an early data release were about 80 million unique TCRs from HLA-typed donors. Study results and caveats: Researchers reported that a few CMV-associated chains were confirmed in vitro as CMV antigen-specific. Rare sequences made up most TCRs, while some public TCRs were found in many donors. Data from an earlier analysis indicated that most TCR beta V segments were productive either about 90% or about 30% of the time.

Vbeta (60) and Jbeta (13) primers were used in the PCR. Method: immunoSEQ multiplex PCR; TCRdb's copy keeps in-frame clones and lacks some. The sample contains 130,000 to 150,000 clones, over 60% of which appear only once. The CDR3 length is 22 residues. Sequencing was done on a sample of PBMCs. The receptor was derived from a man aged 35-49 years in good health and CMV-seropositive. The chain is built from TRBV21-1 and TRBJ2-3; the listed D gene, TRBD2, was not tested against the DNA. TRBV21-1 counts as a pseudogene. Here the CDR3 reads CASSKVNLSPGTSGHSTDTQYF. The CDR3 nucleotides are TGTGCCAGCAGCAAAGTTAATCTCAGTCCCGGGACTAGCGGACATAGCACAGATACGCAGTATTTT.